This T cell receptor beta chain comes out of a study of blood T cell repertoires in COVID-19. In the original analysis: Estimation of nucleated cell counts was performed using reference gene primer amplification. Profiled with immunoSEQ multiplex PCR; TCRdb holds only in-frame clones, not every one. V and J calls and clone size come straight from that table; D and trimming were deduced from the DNA. The sample includes 200,000 to 250,000 clones, over 75% of them seen just once. The sample taken for sequencing was peripheral blood. The sequence was obtained from a human donor in a cohort sampled during active COVID-19.

This chain's CDR3 is CASSLGRGPGEQFF. The CDR3 DNA follows: TGTGCCAGCAGCTTGGGCAGGGGGCCGGGTGAGCAGTTCTTC. The chain uses TRBV11-2 and TRBJ2-1; 8 nucleotides agree with TRBD1. CDR1 is SGHAT and CDR2 is FQNNGV in the germline V gene. The ends lost 3 bases at V and 9 bases at J; junction bases unmatched: 7. There are 14 residues in the CDR3.